The 20 T cell receptor beta chains given below trace back to one sample, sequenced in a study of shared clonotypes between healthy human individuals. Only in-frame clones appear in the TCRdb table, and some are missing; sequencing was by immunoSEQ multiplex PCR. The sample holds approximately 1.9 million clones, 93% seen once. The naive CD8 fraction comprised CD45RO-negative cells positively selected for CCR7 and excluded terminally differentiated effector memory CD45RA+ cells. Sequencing input: naive CD8+ T cells from PBMCs. The source of these receptors is a man aged 18 to 29 in good health. Some clones in this sample may be carry-over from other donors' samples.

Concerning this clone itself: In the same sample, other DNA sequences code for this CDR3. This chain joins TRBV28 and TRBJ2-5, with D possibly matching TRBD1 (5 bases). In germline, CDR1 is MDHEN, CDR2 SYDVKM. CDR3 length: 13 residues. Trimming stripped 2 bases from V and 7 bases from J, with 11 bases between. The CDR3 DNA reads as TGTGCCAGCAGTTTAGGCCAGGGCGGGACCCAGTACTTC. Amino acids: CASSLGQGGTQYF.

A word on this clone: In the same sample, other DNA sequences code for this CDR3. The gene calls are TRBV7-9 and TRBJ2-7, with D hard to call. Germline loops: CDR1 SEHNR, CDR2 FQNEAQ (reference sequence). This CDR3 has 11 amino acids. Trimming cost V 5 bases and J 3 bases, with 5 bases left between them. The CDR3, as DNA: TGTGCCAGCAGCCTTAACTACGAGCAGTACTTC. It translates to CASSLNYEQYF.

This clone was seen only a few times. The gene calls are TRBV25-1 and TRBJ2-2, with no clear D. The CDR3 length is 13 residues. CDR1 and CDR2 from the germline V gene are MGHDK and SYGVNS. V was trimmed by 5 bases and J by 6 bases, leaving 10 bases between them. This CDR3 is CASSPTYPGELFF. CDR3 DNA sequence: TGTGCCAGCAGTCCCACCTACCCCGGGGAGCTGTTTTTT.

This clone was counted once. This chain connects TRBV7-9 to TRBJ1-3, with TRBD1 matching over 7 bases. After removal of 5 bases from V and 3 bases from J, the junction contained 13 bases not matched to a gene. From germline, CDR1 is SEHNR and CDR2 FQNEAQ (reference sequence). The CDR3 loop spans 17 amino acids. For the CDR3, the DNA is TGTGCCAGCAGCCGAATGGAACAGGGGAAGGGTGGAAACACCATATATTTT. It encodes CASSRMEQGKGGNTIYF.

The V call is TRBV5-4, the J call TRBJ2-7; tentatively, D is TRBD1 or TRBD2 (5 bases each). The V end lost 4 bases, the J end lost 5 bases, and 13 bases lay between the germline ends. The CDR3 length is 13 residues. Germline assignment: CDR1 SGHNT and CDR2 YYREEE (reference sequence). CDR3 in DNA: TGTGCCAGCAGCCGGGACCGTCCCGACGAGCAGTACTTC. Its translation: CASSRDRPDEQYF.

The gene calls are TRBV6-5 and TRBJ2-7; the match to TRBD1 covers 9 bases. V lost 6 bases and J lost 6; bases outside the gene matches: 12. The CDR3 extends over 15 amino acids. Germline V CDR1 and CDR2: MNHEY, SVGAGI. The CDR3 here is CASRDPDRGISEQYF. Here the CDR3 DNA reads TGTGCCAGCAGAGACCCGGACAGGGGCATAAGCGAGCAGTACTTC.

V is TRBV7-2 and J is TRBJ1-5; a weak D match, TRBD1 (5 bases). CDR3 length equals 14 residues. CDR1 is SGHTA and CDR2 is FQGNSA in the germline V gene. V was clipped by 2 bases and J by 7 bases, with 12 bases between them. The DNA for the CDR3 is TGTGCCAGCAGCTTAAGTGGGGGTCCCCAGCCCCAGCATTTT. This translates into CASSLSGGPQPQHF.

This chain links TRBV5-1 with TRBJ1-2; D gene uncertain. Germline lookup yields CDR1 SGHRS and CDR2 YFSETQ. The CDR3 extends over 14 amino acids. V lost 0 bases, J lost 8 bases, and 14 bases lay in between. CDR3 in amino acids: CASSLDQALWGYTF. The DNA of the CDR3 is TGCGCCAGCAGCTTGGACCAGGCTCTTTGGGGCTACACCTTC.

This clone was seen a single time. The CDR3 DNA reads as TGTGCCAGCAGCCTCAGAGGGCAGGGGTCCAATCAGCCCCAGCATTTT. Translation: CASSLRGQGSNQPQHF. V gene TRBV7-2 combines with J gene TRBJ1-5; the D gene is possibly TRBD1 (6 bases). Trimming stripped 5 bases from V and 3 bases from J, with 17 bases between. The CDR3 covers 16 residues. The V gene's germline CDR1 is SGHTA and CDR2 FQGNSA.

This clone was seen a few times. Other DNA sequences in the sample encode the same CDR3. The chain employs TRBV9 and TRBJ2-1; perhaps TRBD1 as D (6 bases). V lost 3 bases, J lost 2 bases, and 9 bases lay in between. Germline-derived CDR1 and CDR2 are SGDLS and YYNGEE. This CDR3 spans 14 amino acids. DNA of the CDR3: TGTGCCAGCAGCGGCCGACAGGCCTACAATGAGCAGTTCTTC. This codes for CASSGRQAYNEQFF.

This chain uses TRBV7-8 with TRBJ2-7; D is unclear. Trimming pared 4 bases from V and 2 bases from J, leaving 15 bases between. This CDR3 has 15 amino acids. CDR1 SGHVS and CDR2 FQNEAQ come from the germline V gene. CDR3: CASSSIGAPAYEQYF. The CDR3 region has the DNA TGTGCCAGCAGCTCCATTGGAGCGCCCGCCTACGAGCAGTACTTC.

The V call is TRBV4-1, the J call TRBJ1-4; 7 bases align to TRBD1. The CDR3 runs 14 residues. The V segment lost 4 bases and the J segment 8 bases; nucleotides outside the gene matches: 7. Germline loops: CDR1 MGHRA, CDR2 YSYEKL. This CDR3 is CASSLTGEREKLFF. CDR3 DNA: TGCGCCAGCAGCCTAACAGGGGAGAGAGAAAAACTGTTTTTT.

The chain combines TRBV11-2 with TRBJ1-1; tentatively, D is TRBD1 (5 bases). Per the germline V gene, CDR1 is SGHAT and CDR2 is FQNNGV. The CDR3 has 14 amino acids. Trimming cost V 6 bases and J 1 base, with 12 bases left between them. CDR3 coding DNA: TGTGCCAGCAGGTCGCTTGGACAGAACACTGAAGCTTTCTTT. Translating it yields CASRSLGQNTEAFF. The complete variable domain, with remaining parts taken from reference TRBV11-2 and TRBJ1-1, reads EAGVAQSPRYKIIEKRQSVAFWCNPISGHATLYWYQQILGQGPKLLIQFQNNGVVDDSQLPKDRFSAERLKGVDSTLKIQPAKLEDSAVYLCASRSLGQNTEAFFGQGTRLTVV.

This chain uses TRBV5-1 with TRBJ2-7; perhaps TRBD1 as D (6 bases). Per the germline V gene, CDR1 is SGHRS and CDR2 is YFSETQ. Between the trimmed V and J ends, which lost 4 bases and 6 bases, there was a span of 20 bases. This CDR3 is 15 amino acids long. The CDR3 sequence: CASSPNTGPSLEQYF. The CDR3 region has the DNA TGCGCCAGCAGCCCAAACACAGGGCCCTCCCTCGAGCAGTACTTC.

The chain recombines TRBV27 with TRBJ2-3, with 11 bases identical to TRBD2. CDR1 is MNHEY and CDR2 is SMNVEV in the germline V gene (reference sequence). The J segment lost 6 bases and the V segment lost 6 bases, leaving 8 bases of the junction unmatched. There are 15 residues in the CDR3. The CDR3 DNA reads as TGTGCCAGCAGACTAGCGGGAGATAGTTTGGATACGCAGTATTTT. Translated: CASRLAGDSLDTQYF.

Note on this clone: Other DNA sequences in this specimen translate into the identical CDR3. CDR3 nucleotide sequence: TGTGCCAGCAGTTTCCAGGGAGGGGGCTATGGCTACACCTTC. Translation gives CASSFQGGGYGYTF. This chain joins TRBV28 and TRBJ1-2; D perhaps matches TRBD1 (6 bases). Between the trimmed V and J ends, which lost 3 bases and 4 bases, there was a span of 12 bases. Per the germline V gene, CDR1 is MDHEN and CDR2 is SYDVKM. This CDR3 has 14 amino acids.

The chain carries TRBV29-1 and TRBJ2-1; 10 nucleotides agree with TRBD2. The V gene end was trimmed by 3 bases and the J gene end by 7 bases; junction bases not matched to a gene: 6. Germline V gene lookup returns CDR1 SQVTM and CDR2 ANQGSEA. CDR3 length: 14 amino acids. CDR3 in DNA: TGCAGCGTTGACTCGACTAGCGGGTTGAATGAGCAGTTCTTC. Encoded protein: CSVDSTSGLNEQFF.

The chain combines TRBV6-1 with TRBJ2-1; TRBD2 agrees at 7 bases. The length of the CDR3 is 15 residues. V shed 1 base, J shed 0 bases, and the junction held 0 bases outside the gene matches. CDR1 MNHNS and CDR2 SASEGT come from the germline V gene. CDR3 protein: CASSEVAGSYNEQFF. In nucleotides, the CDR3 is TGTGCCAGCAGTGAAGTAGCGGGCTCCTACAATGAGCAGTTCTTC.

As regards this clone: Other DNA sequences in the sample encode the same CDR3. V and J are TRBV29-1 and TRBJ2-7; 9 bases match TRBD1. Germline-derived CDR1 and CDR2 are SQVTM and ANQGSEA. J gave up 2 bases and V 5 bases, and 4 bases lay outside the gene matches. This CDR3 spans 13 amino acids. CDR3 sequence reads: CSVLRQGAYEQYF. In DNA, the CDR3 is TGCAGCGTTTTGCGACAGGGGGCCTACGAGCAGTACTTC.

As regards this clone: Other DNA sequences in the same sample also yield this CDR3. The V and J genes are TRBV30 and TRBJ1-2; the D is unclear. The CDR3 sequence is 13 residues long. Trimming removed 2 bases at V and 1 base at J, with 8 bases between. Germline assignment: CDR1 GTSNPN and CDR2 SVGIG (reference sequence). This CDR3 is CAWSPGDNYGYTF. The CDR3 nucleotides are TGTGCCTGGAGTCCTGGGGATAACTATGGCTACACCTTC. The full variable domain, rest sourced from reference TRBV30 and TRBJ1-2, is SQTIHQWPATLVQPVGSPLSLECTVEGTSNPNLYWYRQAAGRGLQLLFYSVGIGQISSEVPQNLSASRPQDRQFILSSKKLLLSDSGFYLCAWSPGDNYGYTFGSGTRLTVV.